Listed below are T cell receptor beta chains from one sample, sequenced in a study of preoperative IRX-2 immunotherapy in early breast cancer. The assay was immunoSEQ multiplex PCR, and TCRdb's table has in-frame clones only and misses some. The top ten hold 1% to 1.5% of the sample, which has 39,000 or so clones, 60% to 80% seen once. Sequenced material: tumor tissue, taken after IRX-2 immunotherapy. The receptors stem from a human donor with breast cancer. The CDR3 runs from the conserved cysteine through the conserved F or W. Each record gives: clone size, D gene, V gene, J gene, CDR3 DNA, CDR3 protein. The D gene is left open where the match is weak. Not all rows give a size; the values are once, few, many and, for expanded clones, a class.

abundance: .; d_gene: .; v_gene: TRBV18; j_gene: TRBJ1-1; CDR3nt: TGTGCCAGCTCACCAAAACATGGGGCTGAAGCTTTCTTT; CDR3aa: CASSPKHGAEAFF
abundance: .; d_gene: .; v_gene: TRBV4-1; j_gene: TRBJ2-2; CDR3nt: TGCGCCAGCCGGGTAGATGAGAACACCGGGGAGCTGTTTTTT; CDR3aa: CASRVDENTGELFF
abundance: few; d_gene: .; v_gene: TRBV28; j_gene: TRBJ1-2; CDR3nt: TGTGCCAGCAGTCCCCCTCGAAGGGATTACTATGGCTACACCTTC; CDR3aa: CASSPPRRDYYGYTF
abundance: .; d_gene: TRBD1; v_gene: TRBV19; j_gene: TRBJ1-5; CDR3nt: TGTGCCAGTAGTATTGGGACAGGGGTTGTCAATCAGCCCCAGCATTTT; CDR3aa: CASSIGTGVVNQPQHF
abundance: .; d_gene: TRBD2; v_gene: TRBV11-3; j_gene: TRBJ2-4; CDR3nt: TGTGCCAGCAGCTTACGTCGGGAGGAGAAAAACATTCAGTACTTC; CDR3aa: CASSLRREEKNIQYF
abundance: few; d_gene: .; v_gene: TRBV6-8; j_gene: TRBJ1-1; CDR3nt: TGTGCCAGCAGTGTTGCCAGAGTGAACACTGAAGCTTTCTTT; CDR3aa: CASSVARVNTEAFF
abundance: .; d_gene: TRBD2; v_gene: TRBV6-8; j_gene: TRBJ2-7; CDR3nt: TGTGCCATCAGTCCGGGACTAGCGGGAGCCTACGAGCAGTACTTC; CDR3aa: CAISPGLAGAYEQYF
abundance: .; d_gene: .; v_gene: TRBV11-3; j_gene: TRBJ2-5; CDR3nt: TGTGCCAGCAGCCCCAGGGGTGGTATTAAAGAGACCCAGTACTTC; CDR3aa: CASSPRGGIKETQYF
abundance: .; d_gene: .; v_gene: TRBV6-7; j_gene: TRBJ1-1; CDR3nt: TGTGCCAGCAGTGTCTGGGGCAGAGACACTGAAGCTTTCTTT; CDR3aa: CASSVWGRDTEAFF
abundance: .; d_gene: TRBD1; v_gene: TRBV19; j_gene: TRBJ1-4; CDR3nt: TGTGCCAGTAGCCTGGACAGGGCTAATGAAAAACTGTTTTTT; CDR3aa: CASSLDRANEKLFF
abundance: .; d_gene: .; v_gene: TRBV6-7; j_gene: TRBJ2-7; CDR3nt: TGTGCCACCAAACCAGCTCCGGTCGTCTACGAGCAGTACTTC; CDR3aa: CATKPAPVVYEQYF
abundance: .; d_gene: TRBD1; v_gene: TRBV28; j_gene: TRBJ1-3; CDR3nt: TGTGCCAGCAGTTTAGGGACAGATTCAAACACCATATATTTT; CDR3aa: CASSLGTDSNTIYF
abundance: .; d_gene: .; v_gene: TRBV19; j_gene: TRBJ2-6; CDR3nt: TGTGCCAGTATGGAGAGGGCGGCGGGGGCCAACGTCCTGACTTTC; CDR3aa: CASMERAAGANVLTF
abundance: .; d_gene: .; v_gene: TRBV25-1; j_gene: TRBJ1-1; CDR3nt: TGTGCCACCTCAGGGTGGGGGGTAACTGAAGCTTTCTTT; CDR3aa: CATSGWGVTEAFF
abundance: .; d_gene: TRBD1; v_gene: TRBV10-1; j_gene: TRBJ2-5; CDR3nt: TGCGCCAGCAGTGAGCCTGGGACAGCCCAAGAGACCCAGTACTTC; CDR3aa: CASSEPGTAQETQYF
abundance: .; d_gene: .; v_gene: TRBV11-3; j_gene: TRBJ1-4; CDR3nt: TGTGCCAGCAGCCTAGGGGGAACTAATGAAAAACTGTTTTTT; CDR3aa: CASSLGGTNEKLFF
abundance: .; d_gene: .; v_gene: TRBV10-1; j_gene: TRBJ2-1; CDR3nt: TGCGCCAGCAGTGACGGGGAAAGCTCCTACAATGAGCAGTTCTTC; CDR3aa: CASSDGESSYNEQFF
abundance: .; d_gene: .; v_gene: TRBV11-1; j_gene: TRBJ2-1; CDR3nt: TGTGCCAGCACCCAACAGGGATTGAGCTCCTACAATGAGCAGTTCTTC; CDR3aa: CASTQQGLSSYNEQFF
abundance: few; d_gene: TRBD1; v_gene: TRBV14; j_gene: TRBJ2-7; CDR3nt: TGTGCCAGCAGCCTCCGGACAGGGGTCTCAATCAACGAGCAGTACTTC; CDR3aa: CASSLRTGVSINEQYF
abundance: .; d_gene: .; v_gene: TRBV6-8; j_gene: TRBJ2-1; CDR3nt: TGTGCCAGCAGTCAAAGACAGGAGGGTTTGAATGAGCAGTTCTTC; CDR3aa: CASSQRQEGLNEQFF
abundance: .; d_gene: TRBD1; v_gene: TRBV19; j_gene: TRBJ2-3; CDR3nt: TGTGCCAGCCCCAGGGGTCAGGGGGCAGATACGCAGTATTTT; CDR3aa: CASPRGQGADTQYF
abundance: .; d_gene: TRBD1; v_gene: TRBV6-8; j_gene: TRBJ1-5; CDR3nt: TGTGCCAGCTTAGGACAGGGGAATCAGCCCCAGCATTTT; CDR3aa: CASLGQGNQPQHF
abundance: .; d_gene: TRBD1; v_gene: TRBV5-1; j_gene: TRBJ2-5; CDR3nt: TGCGCCAGCAGCTCCCTGGGACAGGGAGGGGAGACCCAGTACTTC; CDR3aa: CASSSLGQGGETQYF
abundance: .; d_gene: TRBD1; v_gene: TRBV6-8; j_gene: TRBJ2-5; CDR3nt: TGTGCCAGCAGTTACCAGACAGGGAAAGAGACCCAGTACTTC; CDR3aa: CASSYQTGKETQYF
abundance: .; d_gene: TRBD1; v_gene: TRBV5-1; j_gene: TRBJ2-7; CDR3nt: TGCGCCAGCAGCATCGGACAGGGGACCTACGAGCAGTACTTC; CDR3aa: CASSIGQGTYEQYF
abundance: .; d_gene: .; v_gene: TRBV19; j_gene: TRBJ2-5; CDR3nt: TGTGCCAGTAGTATGGGCGGGCTCTCTGAGACCCAGTACTTC; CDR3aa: CASSMGGLSETQYF
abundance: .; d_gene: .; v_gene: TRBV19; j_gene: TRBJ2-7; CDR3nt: TGTGCCAGTAGTATCGGGGACAACTCCTACGAGCAGTACTTC; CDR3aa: CASSIGDNSYEQYF
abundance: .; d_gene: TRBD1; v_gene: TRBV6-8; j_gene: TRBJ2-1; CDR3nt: TGTGCCAGCAGTGCTTGGCAGAGGGGGCTTAATGAGCAGTTCTTC; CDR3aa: CASSAWQRGLNEQFF
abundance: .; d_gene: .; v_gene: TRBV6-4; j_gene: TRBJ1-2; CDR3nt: TGTGCCATTCACCCAGGGACTCGTAACTATGGCTACACCTTC; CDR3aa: CAIHPGTRNYGYTF
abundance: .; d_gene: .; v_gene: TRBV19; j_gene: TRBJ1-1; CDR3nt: TGTGCCAGTAAGGGCCAGATGAACACTGAAGCTTTCTTT; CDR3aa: CASKGQMNTEAFF
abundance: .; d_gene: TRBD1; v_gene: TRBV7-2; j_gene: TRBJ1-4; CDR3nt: TGTGCCAGCAGCTTAGCTGGGACAGATACTACTTGGGTACCTAATGAAAAACTGTTTTTT; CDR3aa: CASSLAGTDTTWVPNEKLFF
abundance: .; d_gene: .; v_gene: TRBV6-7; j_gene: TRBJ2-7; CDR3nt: TGTGCCAGCAGTTACTCGAACTCCTACGAGCAGTACTTC; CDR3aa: CASSYSNSYEQYF
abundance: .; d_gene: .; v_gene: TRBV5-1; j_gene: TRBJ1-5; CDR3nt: TGCGCCAGCAGCCCGGACCCGGGCCTTGGGCCCCAGCATTTT; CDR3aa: CASSPDPGLGPQHF
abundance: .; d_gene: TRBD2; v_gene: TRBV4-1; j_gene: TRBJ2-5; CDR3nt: TGCGCCAGCAGCCAAGGTCGAAGCGGGAGGGCCGGTGAGACCCAGTACTTC; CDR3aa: CASSQGRSGRAGETQYF
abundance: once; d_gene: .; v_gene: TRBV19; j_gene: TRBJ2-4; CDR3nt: TGTGCCAGTTGTTCCCTTCAAGGGTACATTCAGTACTTC; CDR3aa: CASCSLQGYIQYF
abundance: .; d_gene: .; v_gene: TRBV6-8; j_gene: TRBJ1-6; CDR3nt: TGTGCCATCAGCGATGCTGACAGGAGCTCCTATAATTCACCCCTCCACTTT; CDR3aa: CAISDADRSSYNSPLHF
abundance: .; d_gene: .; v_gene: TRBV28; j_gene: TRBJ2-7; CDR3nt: TGTGCCAGCAGTTTAGCTCATACCTACGAGCAGTACTTC; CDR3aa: CASSLAHTYEQYF
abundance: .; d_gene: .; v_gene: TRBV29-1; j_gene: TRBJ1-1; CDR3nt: TGCAGCGTTGAAGATACAGGCCAGAACACTGAAGCTTTCTTT; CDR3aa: CSVEDTGQNTEAFF
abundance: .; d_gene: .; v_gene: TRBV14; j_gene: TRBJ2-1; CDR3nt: TGTGCCAGCAGTGGGCCGAGACGTGGTAATGAGCAGTTCTTC; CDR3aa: CASSGPRRGNEQFF
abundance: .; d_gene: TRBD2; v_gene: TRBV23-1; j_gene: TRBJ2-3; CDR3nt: TGCGCCAGCAGCCTAGCGGGGGGAGATACGCAGTATTTT; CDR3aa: CASSLAGGDTQYF
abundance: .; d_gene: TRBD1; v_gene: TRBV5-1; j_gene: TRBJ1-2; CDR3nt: TGCGCCAGCAGCGGGGGACAGGCCCTCTATGGCTACACCTTC; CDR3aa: CASSGGQALYGYTF
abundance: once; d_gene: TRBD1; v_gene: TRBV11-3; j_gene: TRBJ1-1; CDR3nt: TGTGCCAGCAGATTAGACACAGGGGGGAACACTGAAGCTTTCTTT; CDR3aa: CASRLDTGGNTEAFF
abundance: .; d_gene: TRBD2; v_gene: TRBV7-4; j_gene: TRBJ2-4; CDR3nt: TGTGCCAGCAGCGTAGCAGCGGGAGGCACCAAAAACATTCAGTACTTC; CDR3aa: CASSVAAGGTKNIQYF
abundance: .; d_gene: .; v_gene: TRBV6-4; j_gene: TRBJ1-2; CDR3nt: TGTGCCAGCAGCCCCCAACAGATCGGTGGCTACACCTTC; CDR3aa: CASSPQQIGGYTF
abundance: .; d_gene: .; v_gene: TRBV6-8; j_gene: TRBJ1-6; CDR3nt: TGTGCCAGCAGTTACGGGGCCCCTCGGAATTCACCCCTCCACTTT; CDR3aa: CASSYGAPRNSPLHF
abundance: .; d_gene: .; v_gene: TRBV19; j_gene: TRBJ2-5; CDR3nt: TGTGCCAGTAGTATAAAGGCAACCCGAGAGACCCAGTACTTC; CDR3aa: CASSIKATRETQYF
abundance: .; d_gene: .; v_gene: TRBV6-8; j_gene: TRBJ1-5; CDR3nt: TGTGCCATCAGTATCGTCGGGGGGGCGGATCAGCCCCAGCATTTT; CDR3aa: CAISIVGGADQPQHF
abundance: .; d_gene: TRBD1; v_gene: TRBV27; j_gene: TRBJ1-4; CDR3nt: TGTGCCAGCAGTTCAAGACAGGGGCGGAATGAAAAACTGTTTTTT; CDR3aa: CASSSRQGRNEKLFF
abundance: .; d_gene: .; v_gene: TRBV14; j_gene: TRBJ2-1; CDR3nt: TGTGCCAGCAGCCAGCAGACTAGCAATGAGCAGTTCTTC; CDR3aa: CASSQQTSNEQFF
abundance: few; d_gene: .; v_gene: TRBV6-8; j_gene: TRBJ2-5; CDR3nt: TGTGCCAGCAGCCCATCGACAGCAGGAGAGACCCAGTACTTC; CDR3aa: CASSPSTAGETQYF
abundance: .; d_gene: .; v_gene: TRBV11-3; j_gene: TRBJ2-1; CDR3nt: TGTGCCAGCAGCTCAAGACTTTCTGGGTTTTCCCCGCGCTACAATGAGCAGTTCTTC; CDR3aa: CASSSRLSGFSPRYNEQFF
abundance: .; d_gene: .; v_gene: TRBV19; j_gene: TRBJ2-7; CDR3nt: TGTAGCCCGGACCCTTGCGGATTCGACGAGCAGTACTTC; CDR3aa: CSPDPCGFDEQYF
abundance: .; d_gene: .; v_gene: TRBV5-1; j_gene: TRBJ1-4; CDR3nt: TGCGCCAGCAGCTCTCAGGGAGCGACTAATGAAAAACTGTTTTTT; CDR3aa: CASSSQGATNEKLFF
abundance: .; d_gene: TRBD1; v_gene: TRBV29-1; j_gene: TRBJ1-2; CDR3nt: TGCAGCGTTGCTAGTACGTTGGCGGGACAGATCTATGGCTACACCTTC; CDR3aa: CSVASTLAGQIYGYTF
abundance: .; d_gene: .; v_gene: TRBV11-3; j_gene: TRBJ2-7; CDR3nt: TGTGCCAGCAGTTTATCTCGGGACGGGGTCTCCTACGAGCAGTACTTC; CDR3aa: CASSLSRDGVSYEQYF
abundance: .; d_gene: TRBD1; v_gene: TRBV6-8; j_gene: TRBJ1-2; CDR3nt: TGTGCCAGCATGTTGACAGGGGAGAGATATGGCTACACCTTC; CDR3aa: CASMLTGERYGYTF
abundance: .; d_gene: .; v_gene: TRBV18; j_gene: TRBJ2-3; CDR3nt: TGTGCCAGCTCACCACCTCGGGCCCCCGGAAGAACAGATACGCAGTATTTT; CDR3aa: CASSPPRAPGRTDTQYF
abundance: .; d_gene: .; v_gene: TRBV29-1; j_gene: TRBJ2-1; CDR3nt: TGCAGCGTATGCCCGAGCTCCTACAATGAGCAGTTCTTC; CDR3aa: CSVCPSSYNEQFF
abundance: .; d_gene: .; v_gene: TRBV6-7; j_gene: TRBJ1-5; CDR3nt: TGTGCCAGCAGTTCCGACAGGTCCAATCAGCCCCAGCATTTT; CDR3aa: CASSSDRSNQPQHF
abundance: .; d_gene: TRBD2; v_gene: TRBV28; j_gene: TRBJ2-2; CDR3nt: TGTGCCAGCAGTTTATGGGAACTAGCGGGAGATTCCGGGGAGCTGTTTTTT; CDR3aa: CASSLWELAGDSGELFF